The clone carrying this TCR beta chain was seen a few times. Its antigen remains unknown. The sample is drawn from a study of T cell repertoires in cytomegalovirus infection. Findings of the study overall: Dominant in the ex vivo response were TCR beta clonotypes restricted by HLA-C and specific for CMV. CMV carriers having the relevant HLA were flagged by cumulative public TCR beta family frequency.

TCRdb analysed the reads with MiXCR anew, one entry per CDR3 protein. Counted here are 310,000 or so distinct CDR3 sequences, under 30% occurring once; the ten biggest clones make up 11% to 15%. Trimming cost V 0 bases and J 2 bases, with 7 bases left between them. This CDR3 has 14 residues. The V gene's germline CDR1 is MGHRA and CDR2 YSYEKL. Material: PBMCs. The clonotype originates from a human donor in good health (CMV status not recorded). Some clones in this sample may be carry-over from other donors' samples. This chain links TRBV4-1 with TRBJ1-1; D unclear. CDR3 loop: CASSQDFSNTEAFF. CDR3 sequence (DNA): TGCGCCAGCAGCCAAGATTTCAGCAACACTGAAGCTTTCTTT.